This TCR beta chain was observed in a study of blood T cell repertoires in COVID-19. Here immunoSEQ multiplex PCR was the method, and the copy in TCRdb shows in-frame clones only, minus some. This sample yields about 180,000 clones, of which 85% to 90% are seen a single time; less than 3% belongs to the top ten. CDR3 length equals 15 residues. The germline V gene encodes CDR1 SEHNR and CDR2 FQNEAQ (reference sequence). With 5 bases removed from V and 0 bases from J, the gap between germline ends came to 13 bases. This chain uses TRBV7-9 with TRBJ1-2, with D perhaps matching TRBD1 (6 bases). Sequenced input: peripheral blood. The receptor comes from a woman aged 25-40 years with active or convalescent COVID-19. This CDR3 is CASSPYREPNYGYTF. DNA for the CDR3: TGTGCCAGCAGCCCTTACAGGGAGCCTAACTATGGCTACACCTTC.